The sequence of this T cell receptor (beta chain) was determined in a study of CXCR3-negative and CXCR3-positive naive CD8 T cells (dated by TCRdb to between 2017 and 2020). Notes on the research overall: About 135 million TRB reads were obtained in total, roughly 1.5 +/- 0.3 million reads per library. The diversity and physicochemical repertoire analyses included approximately ten donors pooled from two independent experiments. Naive subsets from five or six donors and memory cells from 3 donors were included in the TRBV-TRBJ cluster analysis.

Each CD8+ T cell subset was flow-sorted in triplicate, and a few hundred thousand cells per subset were placed directly into RLT lysis buffer. To exclude memory contaminants, naive CD8+ T cells were stringently defined as CD45RO-CCR7+CD27+CD95-. Peripheral blood mononuclear cells were isolated from buffy coats using standard density gradient centrifugation. A FACSAria III was used to flow-sort naive CD8+ T cells into CXCR3-negative and CXCR3-positive populations. Total RNA was extracted from sorted cells using an RNeasy Mini Kit. For sequencing, a NextSeq 550 was employed. The Human TCR Profiling Kit (MiLaboratory) was used to make UMI-labeled 5' RACE TRB cDNA libraries. cDNA synthesis used the entire amount of extracted RNA, and PCR amplification then used the entire amount of cDNA produced. Libraries were prepared in parallel with an identical number of PCR cycles. As for the authors' bioinformatics: MIGEC and MiXCR extracted about 54,000 +/- 9,700 unique UMI-labeled TRB cDNA molecules per library, requiring at least two reads per UMI. On average, each library contained about 40,000 +/- 10,000 functional in-frame TRB CDR3 nucleotide clonotypes without stop codons. After each sample was downsampled to 5000 UMI-labeled TRB molecules, VDJtools was used to calculate diversity metrics such as normalized Shannon-Wiener and Chao1. VDJtools computed clonotype-size-weighted physicochemical properties of the central five CDR3 residues: interaction energy, strength, volume and Kidera factor 4. Following reprocessing of the reads by TCRdb, the data hold one row per CDR3 protein sequence and no DNA is available. The V and J calls reflect TCRdb's pipeline rather than the authors' work. This sample's table contains roughly 60,000 distinct CDR3 sequences. The ten largest clones take up about 0.78% of the sample.

CDR1 and CDR2 are read off the germline V gene as SGHAT and FQNNGV. The CDR3 goes from the cysteine to the phenylalanine over 14 residues. The DNA is unrecorded. Turning to this clonotype: Its antigen specificity is not known.

Study-wide conclusions, independent of this receptor: Comparably high repertoire diversity was found in both naive subsets, whereas much lower repertoire diversity was found in memory CD8+ T cells. TRB CDR3s from CXCR3-positive naive cells showed higher hydrophobicity (lower Kidera factor 4), lower energy, and higher strength and volume indices than CXCR3-negative naive cells. Because surface CD5, which is linked to self-reactivity in mice, was comparable between the naive subsets, TCR interaction strength was also inferred from TRB CDR3 physicochemical properties. Because CXCR3 expression was partially decreased after cryopreservation, freshly isolated PBMCs were used for most assays. TRBV-TRBJ usage was similar between naive CXCR3-negative and CXCR3-positive cells from the same donor, while memory cells showed distinct patterns.

The TCR was taken from a human donor in good health. Some clones in this sample may be carry-over from other donors' samples. The V and J genes are TRBV11-2 and TRBJ2-7; TCRdb's assignment of TRBD1 cannot be checked, as there is no DNA. The specimen sequenced was naive CXCR3+ CD8+ T cells from blood. This sample's cell subset or site label indicates: CD45RO-CCR7+CD27+CD95- naive CD8+ T cells expressing CXCR3 (TNR3+). The CDR3 has the sequence CASSFGAVPYEQYF.